Listed below are T cell receptor beta chains from one sample, sequenced in a study of monozygotic twins with inflammatory bowel disease. TCRdb reprocessed the 5' RACE reads and keeps a single row for each CDR3 protein, giving no DNA. This table holds some 330,000 distinct CDR3 sequences. Sequencing input: blood. Receptors originate from a human donor with ulcerative colitis or Crohn's disease, or a healthy co-twin of an affected twin (not recorded which). The CDR3 runs from the conserved cysteine through the conserved F or W. Fields, in order: J gene, V gene, CDR3 protein.

TRBJ1-3	TRBV12-3/TRBV12-4	CASSFQWNRNTIYF
TRBJ1-6	TRBV12-3/TRBV12-4	CASSSGSRRFNSPLHF
TRBJ2-1	TRBV3-1	CASSQDHATYNEQFF
TRBJ2-7	TRBV7-2	CASSYLAGDPYEQYF
TRBJ2-5	TRBV7-2	CASRSTSGRTETQYF
TRBJ1-5	TRBV12-3/TRBV12-4	CASSDRAYSNQPQHF
TRBJ1-4	TRBV10-3	CAISLTGATNEKLFF
TRBJ1-1	TRBV12-3/TRBV12-4	CASSLKHFTEAFF
TRBJ2-1	TRBV25-1	CASKFGYNEQFF
TRBJ2-4	TRBV3-1	CASSPRGGNIQYF
TRBJ1-2	TRBV24-1	CATSDAYVGYGYTF
TRBJ2-2	TRBV24-1	CATSDPGRYTGELFF
TRBJ2-3	TRBV7-9	CASSARTGGHDTQYF
TRBJ2-7	TRBV28	CASTLTGARDEQYF
TRBJ2-5	TRBV7-9	CASIRTGRLQETQYF
TRBJ1-5	TRBV6-5	CASSLWALGSNQPQHF